This is a list of T cell receptor beta chains from one sample in a study of blood T cells in healthy people across ages. TCRdb used MiXCR to reprocess the 5' RACE reads, holding one entry per CDR3 protein. Of about 1,500,000 distinct CDR3 sequences in the sample, 35% to 45% were seen once. The material sequenced was blood. The receptor set was obtained from a woman under 30 in good health. CDR3s include the opening cysteine and the closing phenylalanine or tryptophan. Fields, in order: V gene, D gene, J gene, clone size, CDR3 DNA, CDR3 protein. A D gene is named only where the DNA matches it firmly. Rows give clone size only sometimes, using once, few, many, or a class for an expanded clone.

v_call: TRBV6-2/TRBV6-3; d_call: TRBD2; j_call: TRBJ2-7; clone_size: many; cdr3_nt: TGTGCCAGCAGTTTCGGGGGGGCCTCCTACGAGCAGTACTTC; cdr3_aa: CASSFGGASYEQYF
v_call: TRBV30; d_call: .; j_call: TRBJ1-5; clone_size: .; cdr3_nt: TGTGCCTGGAGTGGACTCGGGCAGTTTGCGGATCAGCCCCAGCATTTT; cdr3_aa: CAWSGLGQFADQPQHF
v_call: TRBV7-2; d_call: TRBD2; j_call: TRBJ2-1; clone_size: .; cdr3_nt: TGTGCCAGCAGCCGAAAAGTTGGCGGGGGGGCCTTTAACAATGAGCAGTTCTTC; cdr3_aa: CASSRKVGGGAFNNEQFF
v_call: TRBV3-1; d_call: .; j_call: TRBJ2-3; clone_size: few; cdr3_nt: TGTGCCAGCAGCCAAGATCGCGGGCTAGATAGCACAGATACGCAGTATTTT; cdr3_aa: CASSQDRGLDSTDTQYF
v_call: TRBV11-2; d_call: .; j_call: TRBJ2-3; clone_size: many; cdr3_nt: TGTGCCAGCAGCTTACGAGGGACCAGCACAGATACGCAGTATTTT; cdr3_aa: CASSLRGTSTDTQYF
v_call: TRBV6-1; d_call: .; j_call: TRBJ2-7; clone_size: once; cdr3_nt: TGTGCCAGCAGTGAAAGGTTTGGAAATGCCTACAATGAGCAGTACTTC; cdr3_aa: CASSERFGNAYNEQYF
v_call: TRBV6-2/TRBV6-3; d_call: .; j_call: TRBJ2-3; clone_size: once; cdr3_nt: TGTGCCAGCAGCTCGACACCCACAGATACGCAGTATTTT; cdr3_aa: CASSSTPTDTQYF
v_call: TRBV5-1; d_call: TRBD2; j_call: TRBJ2-5; clone_size: .; cdr3_nt: TGCGCCAGCAGCTTGGGACTAGCGTACCAAGAGACCCAGTACTTC; cdr3_aa: CASSLGLAYQETQYF
v_call: TRBV5-8; d_call: .; j_call: TRBJ2-3; clone_size: .; cdr3_nt: TGTGCCAGCAGCCTCGCGGGGATGGGAAACACAGATACGCAGTATTTT; cdr3_aa: CASSLAGMGNTDTQYF
v_call: TRBV4-2; d_call: .; j_call: TRBJ2-4; clone_size: many; cdr3_nt: TGTGCCAGCAGCCAACGAGATACGGCAGCCAAAAACATTCAGTACTTC; cdr3_aa: CASSQRDTAAKNIQYF
v_call: TRBV5-5; d_call: TRBD1; j_call: TRBJ1-2; clone_size: few; cdr3_nt: TGTGCCAGCAGCTTGGACGCCGGGACAGGGGGCTATGGCTACACCTTC; cdr3_aa: CASSLDAGTGGYGYTF
v_call: TRBV11-2; d_call: TRBD1; j_call: TRBJ2-7; clone_size: once; cdr3_nt: TGTGCCAGCAGCCCCCGGACAGGGATAATCCACGAGCAGTACTTC; cdr3_aa: CASSPRTGIIHEQYF
v_call: TRBV3-1; d_call: .; j_call: TRBJ2-7; clone_size: .; cdr3_nt: TGTGCCAGCAGCCCCGGGACTCCACACTACGAGCAGTACTTC; cdr3_aa: CASSPGTPHYEQYF
v_call: TRBV5-1; d_call: .; j_call: TRBJ2-3; clone_size: few; cdr3_nt: TGCGCCAGCGCAGGGGACCCTCAGAGGACAGATACGCAGTATTTT; cdr3_aa: CASAGDPQRTDTQYF
v_call: TRBV21-1; d_call: .; j_call: TRBJ2-4; clone_size: .; cdr3_nt: TGTGCCAGCAGCAAAGTTCCTAGCGGGGACAACAATGAGCAGTACTTC; cdr3_aa: CASSKVPSGDNNEQYF
v_call: TRBV2; d_call: .; j_call: TRBJ2-5; clone_size: .; cdr3_nt: TGTGCCAGCAGGAACGAGCGGCGATACGAAGAGACCCAGTACTTC; cdr3_aa: CASRNERRYEETQYF
v_call: TRBV28; d_call: .; j_call: TRBJ1-6; clone_size: .; cdr3_nt: TGTGCCAGCAGAAGTAGGCAGGCCAATTCACCCCCCCACTTT; cdr3_aa: CASRSRQANSPPHF